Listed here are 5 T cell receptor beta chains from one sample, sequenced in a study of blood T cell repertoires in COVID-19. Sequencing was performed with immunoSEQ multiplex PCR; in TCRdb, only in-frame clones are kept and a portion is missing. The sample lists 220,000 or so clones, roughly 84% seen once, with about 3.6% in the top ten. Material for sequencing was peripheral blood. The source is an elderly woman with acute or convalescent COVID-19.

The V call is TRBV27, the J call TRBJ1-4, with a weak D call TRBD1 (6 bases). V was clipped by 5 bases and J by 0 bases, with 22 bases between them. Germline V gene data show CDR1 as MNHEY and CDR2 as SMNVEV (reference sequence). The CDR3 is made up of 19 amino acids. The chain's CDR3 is CASSLDSPGRVATNEKLFF. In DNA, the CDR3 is TGTGCCAGCAGTCTGGACAGCCCCGGTCGGGTCGCAACTAATGAAAAACTGTTTTTT.

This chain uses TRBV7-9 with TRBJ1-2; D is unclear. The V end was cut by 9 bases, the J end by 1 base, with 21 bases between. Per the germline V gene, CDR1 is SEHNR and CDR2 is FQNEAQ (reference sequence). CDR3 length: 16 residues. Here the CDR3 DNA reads TGTGCCAGGGACCCGGAGGCTTCGTTAGGTAACTATGGCTACACCTTC. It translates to CARDPEASLGNYGYTF.

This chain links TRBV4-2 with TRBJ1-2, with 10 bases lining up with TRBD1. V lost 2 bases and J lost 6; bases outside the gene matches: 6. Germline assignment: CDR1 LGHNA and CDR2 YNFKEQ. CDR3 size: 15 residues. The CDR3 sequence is CASSQRQGAEDGYTF. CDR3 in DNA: TGTGCCAGCAGCCAAAGACAGGGGGCCGAGGATGGCTACACCTTC.

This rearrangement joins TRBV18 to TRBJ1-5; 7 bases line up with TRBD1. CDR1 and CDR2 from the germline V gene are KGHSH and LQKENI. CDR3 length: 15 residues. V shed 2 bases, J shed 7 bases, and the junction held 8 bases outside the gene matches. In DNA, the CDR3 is TGTGCCAGCTCACCAACCAGGGGGGCGGAACAGCCCCAGCATTTT. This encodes CASSPTRGAEQPQHF.

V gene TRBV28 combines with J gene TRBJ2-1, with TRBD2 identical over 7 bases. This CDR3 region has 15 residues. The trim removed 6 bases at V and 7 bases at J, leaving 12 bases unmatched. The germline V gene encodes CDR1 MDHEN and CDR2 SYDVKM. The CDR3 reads CASSRVSGAGNEQFF. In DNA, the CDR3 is TGTGCCAGCAGCCGGGTGAGCGGGGCTGGGAATGAGCAGTTCTTC.